A single sample gave rise to the 16 T cell receptor beta chains below, sequenced in a study of blood T cell repertoires in COVID-19. This table comes from immunoSEQ multiplex PCR, and its TCRdb copy is limited to in-frame clones, with some not included. The table includes some 250,000 clones, around 86% detected once. The sequenced sample was peripheral blood. These receptors all come from a woman aged 55-69 years with COVID-19, enrolled during active disease.

This chain links TRBV5-1 with TRBJ2-5; 7 bases match TRBD2. J gave up 5 bases and V 4 bases, and 11 bases lay outside the gene matches. This CDR3 comprises 15 residues. Germline lookup yields CDR1 SGHRS and CDR2 YFSETQ. CDR3 protein: CASSILARELETQYF. DNA of the CDR3: TGCGCCAGCAGCATACTAGCGCGAGAACTGGAGACCCAGTACTTC.

This clone was observed a single time. The chain links TRBV5-5 to TRBJ1-1; D might be TRBD1 (5 bases). Deletions cut 7 bases from V and 1 base from J, with 14 bases between. The length of the CDR3 is 14 residues. Germline assignment: CDR1 SGHKS and CDR2 YYEKEE (reference sequence). In DNA form, the CDR3 reads TGTGCCAGCGGACAAGTCGGCAGGAACACTGAAGCTTTCTTT. As protein: CASGQVGRNTEAFF. The variable domain in full, with the rest retrieved from reference TRBV5-5 and TRBJ1-1, is DAGVTQSPTHLIKTRGQQVTLRCSPISGHKSVSWYQQVLGQGPQFIFQYYEKEERGRGNFPDRFSARQFPNYSSELNVNALLLGDSALYLCASGQVGRNTEAFFGQGTRLTVV.

The rearrangement links TRBV27 to TRBJ1-1; D gene unclear. The CDR3 spans 11 residues. From germline, CDR1 is MNHEY and CDR2 SMNVEV (reference sequence). V was trimmed by 8 bases and J by 3 bases, leaving 7 bases between them. The CDR3 bases are TGTGCCAGCGCTAGATACACTGAAGCTTTCTTT. It encodes CASARYTEAFF.

The chain combines TRBV3-1 (or the pseudogene TRBV3-2) with TRBJ1-2; D is unclear. The CDR3 spans 13 residues. With 0 bases removed from V and 8 bases from J, the gap between germline ends came to 10 bases. CDR1 is LGHDT and CDR2 is YNNKEL in the germline V gene (reference sequence). The CDR3 sequence is CASSQDLDGGYTF. In DNA, the CDR3 is TGTGCCAGCAGCCAAGATTTAGACGGGGGCTACACCTTC.

The rearrangement uses TRBV7-7 and TRBJ2-5, with 14 bases fitting TRBD2. There are 16 residues in the CDR3. Germline V gene sequence: CDR1 SSHAT, CDR2 FNYEAQ (reference sequence). The junction had 7 bases not matched to a gene; V was cut back by 1 base and J by 9 bases. The CDR3 DNA reads as TGTGCCAGCAGCTTAGTATGGACTAGCGGGGGGTCGTCCCAGTACTTC. Translation: CASSLVWTSGGSSQYF.

The genes are TRBV28 and TRBJ1-2; TRBD1 aligns across 10 bases. CDR3 length equals 14 residues. Trimming at V came to 6 bases and at J to 6 bases, leaving 7 bases not matched to a gene. CDR1 and CDR2 from the germline V gene are MDHEN and SYDVKM. The CDR3 nucleotides are TGTGCCAGCAGGGGGACAGGGGAGGTAGATGGCTACACCTTC. Its protein product is CASRGTGEVDGYTF.

The chain links TRBV5-6 to TRBJ1-1, with D possibly being TRBD1 (5 bases). V lost 4 bases to trimming and J lost 8 bases, with 12 bases between them. Germline V gives CDR1 SGHDT, CDR2 YYEEEE. The CDR3 is 12 amino acids. The CDR3 protein is CASSPRGTEAFF. The CDR3 nucleotides are TGTGCCAGCAGCCCCCGGGGGACGGAAGCTTTCTTT.

This sequence joins TRBV9 and TRBJ1-5; perhaps TRBD1 as D (5 bases). Trimming took off 4 bases at V and 3 bases at J, with 11 bases between the two ends. The CDR3 runs to 14 residues. Looked up from germline, CDR1 is SGDLS and CDR2 is YYNGEE. The CDR3 DNA reads TGTGCCAGCAGCCCAGGACAACTCAATCAGCCCCAGCATTTT. Its protein is CASSPGQLNQPQHF. The variable domain in full, with the rest retrieved from reference TRBV9 and TRBJ1-5, is DSGVTQTPKHLITATGQRVTLRCSPRSGDLSVYWYQQSLDQGLQFLIQYYNGEERAKGNILERFSAQQFPDLHSELNLSSLELGDSALYFCASSPGQLNQPQHFGDGTRLSIL.

V usage is TRBV11-3 and J usage is TRBJ2-2; D is unclear. V lost 1 base and J 6 bases, leaving 6 bases between the germline ends. The germline CDR1 and CDR2 sequences are SGHNT and YENEEA. This CDR3 is 13 amino acids long. In nucleotides, the CDR3 is TGTGCCAGCAGCTTAGCCGGGTCCGGGGAGCTGTTTTTT. As protein: CASSLAGSGELFF.

The chain combines TRBV14 with TRBJ2-7; D might be TRBD2 (5 bases). With 4 bases removed from V and 7 bases from J, the gap between germline ends came to 14 bases. The CDR3 sequence is 13 residues long. Germline CDR1 and CDR2: SGHDN and FVKESK. CDR3 in amino acids: CASSPRGFREQYF. The CDR3 region has the DNA TGTGCCAGCAGCCCTCGCGGGTTCAGAGAGCAGTACTTC.

This chain links TRBV7-9 with TRBJ2-3; 8 bases agree with TRBD2. The CDR3 is made up of 15 amino acids. Germline CDR1 and CDR2: SEHNR and FQNEAQ (reference sequence). After removal of 3 bases from V and 2 bases from J, the junction contained 4 bases not matched to a gene. CDR3 nucleotides: TGTGCCAGCAGCTTTTTAGCGGGATACACAGATACGCAGTATTTT. It codes for CASSFLAGYTDTQYF.

This clone was seen only once. The chain couples TRBV5-5 to TRBJ2-5, with D possibly TRBD2 on 5 matching bases. This CDR3 is built from 13 residues. Between the trimmed V and J ends, which lost 1 base and 2 bases, there was a span of 6 bases. CDR1 and CDR2 from the germline V gene are SGHKS and YYEKEE (reference sequence). CDR3: CASSLPGQETQYF. The DNA for the CDR3 is TGTGCCAGCAGCTTGCCGGGACAAGAGACCCAGTACTTC.

V is TRBV28 and J is TRBJ2-5, with 9 bases fitting TRBD2. This CDR3 spans 15 amino acids. V gave up 3 bases and J gave up 4 bases; unmatched junction bases: 6. The germline V gene has CDR1 MDHEN and CDR2 SYDVKM. The DNA of the CDR3 is TGTGCCAGCAGTTTCCAGCGGGGGGCGGGAGAGACCCAGTACTTC. It yields the protein CASSFQRGAGETQYF.

V gene TRBV7-3 combines with J gene TRBJ2-1, with D possibly being TRBD2 (6 bases). The germline V gene has CDR1 SGHTA and CDR2 FQGTGA. The CDR3 spans 14 residues. V was clipped by 5 bases and J by 4 bases, with 12 bases between them. The CDR3 here is CASSPLGRYNEQFF. In nucleotides, the CDR3 is TGTGCCAGCAGCCCCCTGGGGAGGTACAATGAGCAGTTCTTC.

The chain joins TRBV9 to TRBJ2-1, with 11 bases fitting TRBD2. Germline V gene lookup returns CDR1 SGDLS and CDR2 YYNGEE. The length of the CDR3 is 15 residues. Unmatched junction bases numbered 4, after V lost 2 bases and J lost 6 bases. The CDR3 reads CASSVLSGRGNEQFF. In nucleotides, the CDR3 is TGTGCCAGCAGCGTCCTTAGCGGGAGGGGCAATGAGCAGTTCTTC.

The genes are TRBV28 and TRBJ1-2; D may be TRBD1 (6 bases). V lost 2 bases to trimming and J lost 5 bases, with 12 bases between them. Per the germline V gene, CDR1 is MDHEN and CDR2 is SYDVKM. The CDR3 sequence is 14 residues long. CDR3 DNA: TGTGCCAGCAGTTTAAGTGGGACAAGTTATGGCTACACCTTC. This translates into CASSLSGTSYGYTF.